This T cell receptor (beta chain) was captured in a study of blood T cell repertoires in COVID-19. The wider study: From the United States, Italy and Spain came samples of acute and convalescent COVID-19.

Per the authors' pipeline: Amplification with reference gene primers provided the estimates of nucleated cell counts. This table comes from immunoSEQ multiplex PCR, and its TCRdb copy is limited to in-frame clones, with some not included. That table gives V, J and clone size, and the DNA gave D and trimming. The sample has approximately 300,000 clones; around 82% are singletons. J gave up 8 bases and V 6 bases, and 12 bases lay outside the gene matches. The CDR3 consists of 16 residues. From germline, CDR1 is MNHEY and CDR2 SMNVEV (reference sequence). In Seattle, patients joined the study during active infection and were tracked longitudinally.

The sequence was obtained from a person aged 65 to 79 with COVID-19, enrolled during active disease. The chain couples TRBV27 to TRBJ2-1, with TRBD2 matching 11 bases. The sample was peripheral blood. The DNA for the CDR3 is TGTGCCAGCAGGGGGACTAGCGGTGGGAGTCTGTATGAGCAGTTCTTC. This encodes CASRGTSGGSLYEQFF.